A single sample is the source of the 16 T cell receptor beta chains below, sequenced in a study of T cells in Graves' hyperthyroidism and ophthalmopathy. Authors of the study amplified TCR beta CDR3 regions from RNA transcripts. With the HTBI primer set, the TCR CDR3 went through a first round of RT-PCR. MiXCR, applied by TCRdb to the multiplex PCR reads, yields one record per CDR3 protein. Of 300,000 to 450,000 distinct CDR3 sequences in the sample, around a sixth were seen once. The sequenced material came from blood. The origin of the receptors is a woman in her thirties or forties with Graves' ophthalmopathy.

There are many counts of this clonotype. The V call is TRBV12-3 or TRBV12-4, the J call TRBJ1-5; D not certain. This CDR3 has 14 amino acids. V dropped 6 bases and J dropped 5 bases, with 14 bases sitting between them. This CDR3 reads CASSRPGVYQPQHF. The CDR3 DNA reads as TGTGCCAGCAGCCGCCCCGGCGTTTATCAGCCCCAGCATTTT.

This clonotype showed up many times. The chain employs TRBV12-3 or TRBV12-4 and TRBJ2-7, with D hard to call. The CDR3 extends over 13 amino acids. V was cut by 3 bases and J by 5 bases, with 11 bases left in between. CDR3 DNA sequence: TGTGCCAGCAGTTTTCAGGTGGCAAACGAGCAGTACTTC. Its protein is CASSFQVANEQYF.

This clonotype was counted many times. This chain joins TRBV7-2 and TRBJ2-7, with TRBD2 as a possible D gene (6 bases). CDR1 SGHTA and CDR2 FQGNSA come from the germline V gene. This CDR3 spans 15 amino acids. Trimming left V 5 bases short and J 3 bases short, with 17 bases between. DNA of the CDR3: TGTGCCAGCAGCGGTTTAGCGGAAAGCCTCTACGAGCAGTACTTC. Amino acids: CASSGLAESLYEQYF.

V is TRBV6-1 and J is TRBJ1-1, with D uncertain. CDR3 length: 14 residues. Per the germline V gene, CDR1 is MNHNS and CDR2 is SASEGT. The ends were cut back, 7 bases at V and 3 bases at J, with 15 bases in the middle. The CDR3 DNA reads TGTGCCAGCACCGAGGCGGGCCAAGACACTGAAGCTTTCTTT. Translated, it gives CASTEAGQDTEAFF.

This clonotype was observed at least ten times. The rearrangement uses TRBV7-6 and TRBJ1-1; D is ambiguous. V gave up 5 bases and J gave up 2 bases, with 12 bases separating them. Germline V gene sequence: CDR1 SGHVS, CDR2 FNYEAQ. The length of the CDR3 is 14 residues. CDR3 in amino acids: CASSMEETNTEAFF. The CDR3 DNA is TGTGCCAGCAGCATGGAAGAAACCAACACTGAAGCTTTCTTT. Looking up the rest from reference TRBV7-6 and TRBJ1-1 gives the full variable domain: GAGVSQSPRYKVTKRGQDVALRCDPISGHVSLYWYRQALGQGPEFLTYFNYEAQQDKSGLPNDRFSAERPEGSISTLTIQRTEQRDSAMYRCASSMEETNTEAFFGQGTRLTVV.

This clonotype was counted at least ten times. The chain has TRBV29-1 and TRBJ2-5; the match to TRBD2 covers 13 bases. This CDR3 has 13 residues. The J segment lost 4 bases and the V segment lost 6 bases, leaving 2 bases of the junction unmatched. Germline V CDR1 and CDR2: SQVTM, ANQGSEA. CDR3 DNA: TGCAGCGTGGGGACTAGCGGGACAGAGACCCAGTACTTC. Amino acid sequence: CSVGTSGTETQYF.

This clonotype was seen repeatedly, ten times or more. CDR3 amino acids: CASSSSGRGGDTQYF. CDR3 nucleotide sequence: TGTGCCAGCAGCTCGAGCGGGAGGGGGGGTGATACGCAGTATTTT. The chain carries TRBV9 and TRBJ2-3; 10 bases are shared with TRBD2. V trimming: 4 bases; J trimming: 6 bases; junction bases outside the gene matches: 8. Germline CDR1 and CDR2: SGDLS and YYNGEE. The CDR3 has 15 amino acids.

In this sample, this clonotype turned up many times. The V and J genes are TRBV6-1 and TRBJ1-5; maybe TRBD1 (6 bases). The CDR3 totals 15 residues. The V end was cut by 1 base, the J end by 5 bases, with 12 bases between. Germline V gene sequence: CDR1 MNHNS, CDR2 SASEGT. CDR3 sequence reads: CASSEDMDSYQPQHF. The CDR3 DNA follows: TGTGCCAGCAGTGAAGATATGGACAGCTATCAGCCCCAGCATTTT.

The chain combines TRBV6-1 with TRBJ2-7, with 14 bases that match TRBD2. V shed 6 bases, J shed 0 bases, and the junction held 4 bases outside the gene matches. This CDR3 contains 16 residues. CDR1 and CDR2 (germline): MNHNS, SASEGT. In DNA, the CDR3 is TGTGCCAGCAGCGTAGGGACTAGCGGGAGCTCCTACGAGCAGTACTTC. This encodes CASSVGTSGSSYEQYF.

This clonotype showed up many times. The J gene is TRBJ2-7, the V gene TRBV27; 8 positions match TRBD1. J lost 7 bases, V lost 6 bases, and 17 bases had no gene match. In germline, CDR1 is MNHEY, CDR2 SMNVEV (reference sequence). The CDR3 totals 16 residues. CDR3 DNA sequence: TGTGCCAGCAGCCCGAACCTCAGGACAGGGTCAAGGGAGCAGTACTTC. Translation gives CASSPNLRTGSREQYF.

The chain carries TRBV16 and TRBJ2-7; D is unresolved. Germline V gene data show CDR1 as KGHSY and CDR2 as FQNENV. The V end was cut by 2 bases, the J end by 2 bases, with 4 bases between. CDR3 length: 12 amino acids. CDR3 loop: CASSQEAYEQYF. Here the CDR3 DNA reads TGTGCCAGCAGCCAAGAGGCCTACGAGCAGTACTTC.

This clonotype is labeled as medium-sized. V usage is TRBV28 and J usage is TRBJ1-1; TRBD1 might be the D (5 bases). The CDR3 has 14 amino acids. Trimming cost V 6 bases and J 1 base, with 12 bases left between them. The germline CDR1 and CDR2 sequences are MDHEN and SYDVKM. CDR3 coding DNA: TGTGCCAGCAGGCATCAAGGGACGAACACTGAAGCTTTCTTT. Its translation is CASRHQGTNTEAFF. The whole variable domain, remainder taken from reference TRBV28 and TRBJ1-1, is DVKVTQSSRYLVKRTGEKVFLECVQDMDHENMFWYRQDPGLGLRLIYFSYDVKMKEKGDIPEGYSVSREKKERFSLILESASTNQTSMYLCASRHQGTNTEAFFGQGTRLTVV.

This clonotype was counted many times. The chain employs TRBV9 and TRBJ1-2; 11 nucleotides agree with TRBD1. Germline lookup yields CDR1 SGDLS and CDR2 YYNGEE. The CDR3 extends over 15 amino acids. J gave up 6 bases and V 0 bases, and 4 bases lay outside the gene matches. CDR3 sequence: CASSVEGTGGDGYTF. The CDR3 nucleotides read TGTGCCAGCAGCGTAGAGGGGACAGGGGGTGATGGCTACACCTTC.

This clonotype was counted many times. The rearrangement joins TRBV7-2 to TRBJ1-5; weak D call: TRBD1 (5 bases). Germline V CDR1 and CDR2: SGHTA, FQGNSA. The CDR3 totals 14 residues. Deletions cut 5 bases from V and 4 bases from J, with 12 bases between. CDR3 sequence reads: CASSGGRQNQPQHF. In nucleotides, the CDR3 is TGTGCCAGCAGCGGGGGACGCCAAAATCAGCCCCAGCATTTT.

In its sample, this clonotype was seen many times. This sequence joins TRBV30 and TRBJ1-5; 10 bases align to TRBD1. This CDR3 region has 14 residues. V shed 1 base, J shed 7 bases, and the junction held 4 bases outside the gene matches. Germline CDR1 GTSNPN, CDR2 SVGIG (reference sequence). The CDR3, as DNA: TGTGCCTGGAGTGCAGGGACAGGGGCACAGCCCCAGCATTTT. Protein: CAWSAGTGAQPQHF.

This clonotype was counted a few times. This chain uses TRBV19 with TRBJ2-4, with 13 bases identical to TRBD2. Germline V gene lookup returns CDR1 LNHDA and CDR2 SQIVND (reference sequence). This CDR3 spans 20 amino acids. V trimming: 3 bases; J trimming: 0 bases; junction bases outside the gene matches: 11. The CDR3 protein is CASSILPGLAGALAKNIQYF. DNA of the CDR3: TGTGCCAGTAGTATCCTCCCTGGACTAGCGGGAGCGCTAGCCAAAAACATTCAGTACTTC.